Each of the 28 T cell receptor beta chains below was sequenced from the same sample in a study of shared clonotypes between healthy human individuals. Some clones are missing from TCRdb's copy, which holds only in-frame ones; the method was immunoSEQ multiplex PCR. The sample has millions of clones, roughly nine tenths seen once. Material: naive CD4+ T cells sorted from blood. Sample subset: CD45RA+ positively selected. All receptors come from a man aged 18 to 30 in good health.

The chain has TRBV25-1 and TRBJ1-1; D is undetermined. The CDR3 is made up of 16 amino acids. Germline V gene data show CDR1 as MGHDK and CDR2 as SYGVNS. Trimming took off 7 bases at V and 3 bases at J, with 21 bases between the two ends. In DNA form, the CDR3 reads TGTGCCAGCACCAAAGGGAGAACCCTGGAGGACACTGAAGCTTTCTTT. It translates to CASTKGRTLEDTEAFF.

The chain carries TRBV5-1 and TRBJ1-6; D ambiguous. Deletions cut 5 bases from V and 0 bases from J, with 12 bases between. The CDR3 spans 16 residues. Germline CDR1 reads SGHRS; CDR2 reads YFSETQ. This CDR3 reads CASRSNTSSYNSPLHF. The CDR3 DNA reads TGCGCCAGCAGATCCAACACTAGCTCCTATAATTCACCCCTCCACTTT. The full variable domain, its missing parts supplied by reference TRBV5-1 and TRBJ1-6, is KAGVTQTPRYLIKTRGQQVTLSCSPISGHRSVSWYQQTPGQGLQFLFEYFSETQRNKGNFPGRFSGRQFSNSRSEMNVSTLELGDSALYLCASRSNTSSYNSPLHFGNGTRLTVT.

This chain joins TRBV9 and TRBJ2-3, with TRBD2 identical over 10 bases. The germline V gene has CDR1 SGDLS and CDR2 YYNGEE. The CDR3 covers 17 residues. Unmatched junction bases numbered 11, after V lost 4 bases and J lost 3 bases. The CDR3 reads CASSPLLAGDRTDTQYF. As DNA, the CDR3 is TGTGCCAGCAGCCCCCTCCTAGCGGGAGATAGAACAGATACGCAGTATTTT.

This chain connects TRBV20-1 to TRBJ1-2, with D possibly being TRBD1 (6 bases). V lost 5 bases, J lost 6 bases, and 10 bases lay in between. Germline CDR1 and CDR2: DFQATT and SNEGSKA (reference sequence). CDR3 size: 11 residues. Here the CDR3 DNA reads TGCAGTGCTCCGGGGGGCAATGGCTACACCTTC. Its translation is CSAPGGNGYTF.

The chain combines TRBV5-1 with TRBJ1-3; the match to TRBD1 covers 9 bases. This CDR3 region has 14 residues. J was trimmed by 8 bases and V by 0 bases; bases with no gene match: 3. Germline assignment: CDR1 SGHRS and CDR2 YFSETQ. CDR3 DNA sequence: TGCGCCAGCAGCTTGGCGGGACAGGGTGACACCATATATTTT. The encoded protein is CASSLAGQGDTIYF.

CDR3 DNA: TGTGCCAGCAGTCTAAGGGGACCGCGGAGTTCACCCCTCCACTTT. Amino acid sequence: CASSLRGPRSSPLHF. The rearrangement links TRBV6-5 to TRBJ1-6; weak D call: TRBD1 (5 bases). Trimming cost V 5 bases and J 9 bases, with 17 bases left between them. This CDR3 is 15 amino acids long. CDR1 and CDR2 from the germline V gene are MNHEY and SVGAGI.

V gene TRBV30 combines with J gene TRBJ1-4; TRBD1 might be the D (6 bases). Germline CDR1 and CDR2: GTSNPN and SVGIG (reference sequence). The CDR3 is made up of 15 amino acids. Trimming left V 2 bases short and J 2 bases short, with 12 bases between. The CDR3 region is CAWSLRGVTNEKLFF. The CDR3 coding sequence is TGTGCCTGGAGTTTGAGGGGGGTGACTAATGAAAAACTGTTTTTT.

The V gene is TRBV18, the J gene TRBJ2-7; D tentatively reads TRBD1 or TRBD2 (5 bases each). V dropped 5 bases and J dropped 5 bases, with 13 bases sitting between them. Germline CDR1 KGHSH, CDR2 LQKENI. This CDR3 spans 13 amino acids. CDR3 sequence reads: CASSRDGRDEQYF. The CDR3 nucleotides read TGTGCCAGCTCAAGGGACGGTCGGGACGAGCAGTACTTC.

This rearrangement joins TRBV10-1 to TRBJ2-1; TRBD2 agrees at 9 bases. The germline V gene encodes CDR1 WNHNN and CDR2 SYGVQD (reference sequence). There are 15 residues in the CDR3. The J segment lost 1 base and the V segment lost 5 bases, leaving 3 bases of the junction unmatched. CDR3 sequence: CASSKAGGSYNEQFF. The CDR3 DNA is TGCGCCAGCAGTAAGGCGGGAGGGTCCTACAATGAGCAGTTCTTC.

The chain has TRBV5-1 and TRBJ1-1; no firm D call. Trimming removed 0 bases at V and 1 base at J, with 4 bases between. CDR3 length equals 13 residues. Germline-derived CDR1 and CDR2 are SGHRS and YFSETQ. Written as DNA, the CDR3 is TGCGCCAGCAGCTTGGTCTGGAACACTGAAGCTTTCTTT. Encoded protein: CASSLVWNTEAFF.

V is TRBV5-1 and J is TRBJ2-3; TRBD2 is a possible D gene (5 bases). Looked up from germline, CDR1 is SGHRS and CDR2 is YFSETQ. The CDR3 sequence is 14 residues long. Trimming removed 4 bases from V and 0 bases from J, with 9 bases in between. This CDR3 reads CASSQGLSTDTQYF. CDR3 nucleotides: TGCGCCAGCAGCCAAGGACTGAGCACAGATACGCAGTATTTT.

The V and J genes are TRBV5-1 and TRBJ2-6, with D hard to call. Trimming shortened V by 0 bases and J by 0 bases, and 7 bases separated the two germline ends. This CDR3 has 16 residues. Per germline, CDR1 SGHRS and CDR2 YFSETQ. This CDR3 is CASSLDSNSGANVLTF. Written as DNA, the CDR3 is TGCGCCAGCAGCTTGGACTCAAACTCTGGGGCCAACGTCCTGACTTTC.

The chain carries TRBV11-2 and TRBJ2-3, with 7 bases lining up with TRBD1. The CDR3 is made up of 15 amino acids. CDR1 SGHAT and CDR2 FQNNGV come from the germline V gene. V was pared by 1 base and J by 5 bases, with 6 bases of the junction left unmatched. CDR3 sequence: CASSLVKGARDTQYF. The CDR3 DNA follows: TGTGCCAGCAGCTTAGTCAAGGGGGCAAGAGATACGCAGTATTTT.

As concerns this clone: Other DNA variants within this sample encode the same CDR3. The chain couples TRBV5-4 to TRBJ2-5, with D hard to call. This CDR3 region has 13 residues. CDR1 and CDR2 (germline): SGHNT, YYREEE (reference sequence). V lost 0 bases, J lost 5 bases, and 8 bases lay in between. Here the CDR3 reads CASSLGGGETQYF. The CDR3 coding sequence is TGTGCCAGCAGCTTGGGAGGTGGGGAGACCCAGTACTTC.

The V gene is TRBV5-1, the J gene TRBJ1-2; D is unresolved. V lost 4 bases to trimming and J lost 3 bases, with 16 bases between them. CDR1 is SGHRS and CDR2 is YFSETQ in the germline V gene. This CDR3 is built from 15 residues. CDR3 loop: CASSDRASGDYGYTF. Written as DNA, the CDR3 is TGCGCCAGCAGCGACCGGGCCTCGGGAGACTATGGCTACACCTTC.

Regarding this clone: Other nucleotide sequences in the sample specify the same CDR3. V gene TRBV5-1 combines with J gene TRBJ2-2, with TRBD2 matching 13 bases. Losses at the gene ends were 2 bases for V and 6 bases for J; bases not matched to a gene: 1. This CDR3 has 15 residues. The germline CDR1 and CDR2 sequences are SGHRS and YFSETQ. The CDR3 region is CASSLLAGGSGELFF. The CDR3 DNA sequence: TGCGCCAGCAGCTTACTAGCGGGAGGGTCCGGGGAGCTGTTTTTT.

This chain connects TRBV7-9 to TRBJ1-1; 7 bases align to TRBD1. V lost 4 bases and J lost 1; bases outside the gene matches: 12. The CDR3 is 17 amino acids. Germline loops: CDR1 SEHNR, CDR2 FQNEAQ (reference sequence). CDR3 nucleotides: TGTGCCAGCAGCTCCCGAACAGGGGCGGGTAGGAACACTGAAGCTTTCTTT. This encodes CASSSRTGAGRNTEAFF.

This sequence joins TRBV6-5 and TRBJ1-1, with D possibly TRBD1 on 6 matching bases. The germline V gene encodes CDR1 MNHEY and CDR2 SVGAGI. V lost 7 bases, J lost 1 base, and 10 bases lay in between. CDR3 length: 13 residues. CDR3 bases: TGTGCCAGCACTCAGGGGCAGAACACTGAAGCTTTCTTT. The encoded protein is CASTQGQNTEAFF.

The V call is TRBV10-3, the J call TRBJ1-5, with D hard to call. Trimming removed 6 bases from V and 9 bases from J, with 9 bases in between. This CDR3 is 11 amino acids long. Germline lookup yields CDR1 ENHRY and CDR2 SYGVKD. In DNA form, the CDR3 reads TGTGCCATCAGCGAGGGCGGGCCCCAGCATTTT. Protein sequence: CAISEGGPQHF.

Worth noting for this clone: The junction departs from the called germline gene at one end, perhaps through a read error. This CDR3 reads CASSPLSGGVDTQYF. The CDR3 DNA follows: TGTGCCAGCTCCCCACTCTCGGGCGGAGTTGATACGCAGTATTTT. This chain joins TRBV18 and TRBJ2-3; D is uncertain. There are 15 residues in the CDR3. Germline-derived CDR1 and CDR2 are KGHSH and LQKENI.

The rearrangement uses TRBV28 and TRBJ1-2, with 7 nucleotides matching TRBD1. V dropped 2 bases and J dropped 8; count of bases not matched to a gene: 5. From germline, CDR1 is MDHEN and CDR2 SYDVKM. CDR3 size: 13 residues. DNA of the CDR3: TGTGCCAGCAGTTTACCACAGGGGTGGGGCTACACCTTC. This codes for CASSLPQGWGYTF.

V is TRBV7-2 and J is TRBJ2-1; a weak D match, TRBD2 (7 bases). Trimming removed 0 bases at V and 6 bases at J, with 12 bases between. The CDR3 length is 15 residues. Germline CDR1 reads SGHTA; CDR2 reads FQGNSA. CDR3 amino acids: CASSLAGGASNEQFF. The DNA for the CDR3 is TGTGCCAGCAGCTTAGCGGGGGGGGCATCCAATGAGCAGTTCTTC.

The chain couples TRBV11-3 to TRBJ2-3, with 9 nucleotides matching TRBD2. CDR1 and CDR2 from the germline V gene are SGHNT and YENEEA. J was trimmed by 1 base and V by 3 bases; bases with no gene match: 5. The length of the CDR3 is 16 residues. The CDR3 here is CASSFSIAGGTDTQYF. The CDR3 region has the DNA TGTGCCAGCAGCTTTAGTATAGCGGGGGGCACAGATACGCAGTATTTT.

The gene calls are TRBV10-3 and TRBJ2-4; 10 nucleotides agree with TRBD2. CDR1 and CDR2 from the germline V gene are ENHRY and SYGVKD. The V segment lost 6 bases and the J segment 1 base; nucleotides outside the gene matches: 6. This CDR3 contains 16 residues. CDR3 residues: CAISEPSGSAKNIQYF. The CDR3 coding sequence is TGTGCCATCAGCGAACCTAGCGGGAGTGCCAAAAACATTCAGTACTTC.

The V gene is TRBV6-5, the J gene TRBJ2-3; 7 bases are shared with TRBD1. CDR3 length equals 15 residues. The germline CDR1 and CDR2 sequences are MNHEY and SVGAGI. J was trimmed by 0 bases and V by 5 bases; bases with no gene match: 5. CDR3 residues: CASSRDSPSTDTQYF. In DNA, the CDR3 is TGTGCCAGCAGTAGGGACAGCCCTAGCACAGATACGCAGTATTTT.

Points on this clone: The sample contains more than one DNA sequence encoding this CDR3. The chain combines TRBV28 with TRBJ2-5; 15 positions match TRBD2. The CDR3 runs 17 residues. Unmatched junction bases numbered 1, after V lost 0 bases and J lost 2 bases. Per germline, CDR1 MDHEN and CDR2 SYDVKM. The CDR3 DNA sequence: TGTGCCAGCAGTTTATGGGGACTAGCGGGGGGACAAGAGACCCAGTACTTC. Translated, it gives CASSLWGLAGGQETQYF.

The rearrangement links TRBV5-6 to TRBJ2-6; D remains ambiguous. The V gene lost 4 bases and the J gene lost 2 bases, with 22 bases spanning the gap. Germline assignment: CDR1 SGHDT and CDR2 YYEEEE. CDR3 length equals 19 residues. The CDR3 spells CASSLPFGPTAPGANVLTF. The CDR3 DNA is TGTGCCAGCAGCCTTCCCTTCGGACCAACCGCGCCTGGGGCCAACGTCCTGACTTTC.

The V call is TRBV11-3, the J call TRBJ1-1; no firm D call. This CDR3 contains 13 residues. Germline lookup yields CDR1 SGHNT and CDR2 YENEEA. V was trimmed by 0 bases and J by 6 bases, leaving 8 bases between them. CDR3 sequence reads: CASSLDLTAEAFF. The CDR3 DNA sequence: TGTGCCAGCAGCTTAGATCTAACTGCTGAAGCTTTCTTT.